These 28 T cell receptor beta chains originate from one sample sequenced in a study of response to subunit inactivated influenza vaccine. TCRdb re-derived calls from the RT-PCR reads in MiXCR, one entry per CDR3 protein. The repertoire includes 450,000 to 700,000 distinct CDR3 sequences, around 15% of them detected once, and roughly 10% sits in the top ten. Material: PBMCs from blood, obtained 12 days after vaccination. These receptors were obtained from a man in his fifties or sixties who received an inactivated influenza vaccine.

In this sample, this clonotype turned up a few times. The chain links TRBV12-3 or TRBV12-4 to TRBJ1-2; tentatively, D is TRBD1 (6 bases). This CDR3 has 15 amino acids. V lost 6 bases and J 4 bases, leaving 18 bases between the germline ends. The chain's CDR3 is CASSSSGHRVYGYTF. The CDR3 nucleotides are TGTGCCAGCAGCTCATCGGGACACCGAGTCTATGGCTACACCTTC.

This clonotype appeared many times. The genes are TRBV29-1 and TRBJ1-2; D gene ambiguous. V lost 6 bases and J 4 bases, leaving 9 bases between the germline ends. The CDR3 extends over 11 amino acids. Germline CDR1 and CDR2: SQVTM and ANQGSEA. CDR3 sequence (DNA): TGCAGCGTAGGACGGGCCTATGGCTACACCTTC. As protein: CSVGRAYGYTF.

The V gene is TRBV5-1, the J gene TRBJ2-1; D uncertain. Germline-derived CDR1 and CDR2 are SGHRS and YFSETQ. Trimming cost V 4 bases and J 7 bases, with 12 bases left between them. This CDR3 has 13 amino acids. The CDR3 sequence is CASSRPRKNEQFF. For the CDR3, the DNA is TGCGCCAGCAGCCGCCCACGGAAAAATGAGCAGTTCTTC.

At least ten counts were recorded for this clonotype. The chain has TRBV12-3 or TRBV12-4 and TRBJ1-4, with TRBD1 matching 8 bases. There are 15 residues in the CDR3. Unmatched junction bases numbered 3, after V lost 5 bases and J lost 1 base. In DNA form, the CDR3 reads TGTGCCAGCAGTAAAGACAGGGGAACTAATGAAAAACTGTTTTTT. Amino acids: CASSKDRGTNEKLFF.

J is TRBJ1-5 and V is TRBV6-2 or TRBV6-3; TRBD1 aligns across 8 bases. The CDR3 loop spans 13 amino acids. Germline CDR1 reads MNHEY; CDR2 reads SVGEGT. With V trimmed by 6 bases and J by 7 bases, 5 bases remained unmatched. CDR3 DNA sequence: TGTGCCAGCAGGAAACAGGGGGAACAGCCCCAGCATTTT. It codes for CASRKQGEQPQHF.

The chain carries TRBV14 and TRBJ1-2, with D possibly being TRBD1 (5 bases). Trimming took 0 bases from V and 5 from J, leaving 13 bases between them. Per the germline V gene, CDR1 is SGHDN and CDR2 is FVKESK. This CDR3 is built from 15 residues. The DNA of the CDR3 is TGTGCCAGCAGCCAAGATTTCGGGGACCCGTATGGCTACACCTTC. Translation gives CASSQDFGDPYGYTF. The variable domain in full, completed from reference TRBV14 and TRBJ1-2, reads EAGVTQFPSHSVIEKGQTVTLRCDPISGHDNLYWYRRVMGKEIKFLLHFVKESKQDESGMPNNRFLAERTGGTYSTLKVQPAELEDSGVYFCASSQDFGDPYGYTFGSGTRLTVV.

This clonotype occurred a few times. This chain links TRBV28 with TRBJ2-3, with 8 bases aligning to TRBD2. This CDR3 spans 14 amino acids. CDR1 and CDR2 (germline): MDHEN, SYDVKM. After removal of 7 bases from V and 3 bases from J, the junction contained 6 bases not matched to a gene. The CDR3 DNA reads as TGTGCCAGCATTGCGGGAGGTTTGACAGATACGCAGTATTTT. It encodes CASIAGGLTDTQYF.

This chain uses TRBV2 with TRBJ2-2, with a possible D match to TRBD2 (6 bases). The CDR3 totals 14 residues. V was trimmed by 3 bases and J by 2 bases, leaving 7 bases between them. CDR1 SNHLY and CDR2 FYNNEI come from the germline V gene. CDR3 coding DNA: TGTGCCAGCAGTGAGGACTACAACACCGGGGAGCTGTTTTTT. This gives the protein CASSEDYNTGELFF.

The chain uses TRBV11-2 and TRBJ2-4; 15 nucleotides match TRBD2. J lost 0 bases, V lost 5 bases, and 11 bases had no gene match. Germline CDR1 reads SGHAT; CDR2 reads FQNNGV. The CDR3 extends over 20 amino acids. In DNA, the CDR3 is TGTGCCAGCAGCCAGACAACACCGGGACTAGCGGGAGGAGCCAAAAACATTCAGTACTTC. The encoded protein is CASSQTTPGLAGGAKNIQYF. The variable domain in full, with the rest retrieved from reference TRBV11-2 and TRBJ2-4, is EAGVAQSPRYKIIEKRQSVAFWCNPISGHATLYWYQQILGQGPKLLIQFQNNGVVDDSQLPKDRFSAERLKGVDSTLKIQPAKLEDSAVYLCASSQTTPGLAGGAKNIQYFGAGTRLSVL.

This clonotype was seen a handful of times. CDR3 in amino acids: CASSWTGSAGELFF. The DNA for the CDR3 is TGTGCCAGCAGTTGGACAGGTTCTGCCGGGGAGCTGTTTTTT. The gene calls are TRBV6-2 or TRBV6-3 and TRBJ2-2; 7 positions match TRBD1. Germline lookup yields CDR1 MNHEY and CDR2 SVGEGT. J gave up 6 bases and V 4 bases, and 5 bases lay outside the gene matches. The CDR3 runs to 14 residues.

The V and J genes are TRBV7-9 and TRBJ2-5, with D perhaps matching TRBD1 (5 bases). The V gene's germline CDR1 is SEHNR and CDR2 FQNEAQ (reference sequence). V lost 5 bases and J lost 0, with 10 bases in between. CDR3 length equals 14 residues. The CDR3 DNA reads as TGTGCCAGCAGCACTGACAGTAACCAAGAGACCCAGTACTTC. It translates to CASSTDSNQETQYF.

This clonotype was observed a handful of times. The CDR3 here is CASSEFGGDLEQETQYF. In DNA form, the CDR3 reads TGCGCCAGCAGTGAGTTTGGTGGGGATCTAGAACAAGAGACCCAGTACTTC. The chain carries TRBV10-2 and TRBJ2-5; unclear D gene. Germline V gives CDR1 WSHSY, CDR2 SAAADI. The CDR3 contains 17 residues. Trimming removed 1 base from V and 2 bases from J, with 17 bases in between.

In this sample, this clonotype turned up a few times. The V and J genes are TRBV7-2 and TRBJ2-1; TRBD2 agrees at 16 bases. Germline loops: CDR1 SGHTA, CDR2 FQGNSA. The CDR3 covers 14 residues. The V segment lost 5 bases and the J segment 14 bases; nucleotides outside the gene matches: 6. The CDR3 region is CASSLGLAGGQEFF. CDR3 bases: TGTGCCAGCAGCCTGGGACTAGCGGGGGGGCAGGAGTTCTTC. Full variable domain (outside the CDR3, taken from reference TRBV7-2 and TRBJ2-1): GAGVSQSPSNKVTEKGKDVELRCDPISGHTALYWYRQSLGQGLEFLIYFQGNSAPDKSGLPSDRFSAERTGGSVSTLTIQRTQQEDSAVYLCASSLGLAGGQEFFGPGTRLTVL.

This chain connects TRBV5-1 to TRBJ2-7; no clear D. V was shortened by 4 bases and J by 0 bases, with 11 bases between the two germline ends. The CDR3 extends over 14 amino acids. Germline V gene data show CDR1 as SGHRS and CDR2 as YFSETQ. CDR3 sequence reads: CASSPNRHSYEQYF. The CDR3 coding sequence is TGCGCCAGCAGCCCTAACCGGCACTCCTACGAGCAGTACTTC.

A few counts support this clonotype. The V and J genes are TRBV29-1 and TRBJ2-5; TRBD2 matches 9 bases. V was pared by 3 bases and J by 5 bases, with 4 bases of the junction left unmatched. The CDR3 sequence is 13 residues long. Germline CDR1 is SQVTM and CDR2 is ANQGSEA. The CDR3 loop is CSVETSGGETQYF. The CDR3 DNA sequence: TGCAGCGTTGAGACTAGCGGAGGCGAGACCCAGTACTTC. The entire variable domain, with the rest obtained from reference TRBV29-1 and TRBJ2-5, is as follows: SAVISQKPSRDICQRGTSLTIQCQVDSQVTMMFWYRQQPGQSLTLIATANQGSEATYESGFVIDKFPISRPNLTFSTLTVSNMSPEDSSIYLCSVETSGGETQYFGPGTRLLVL.

The chain employs TRBV11-1 and TRBJ2-1; D is ambiguous. The V end was cut by 3 bases, the J end by 4 bases, with 13 bases between. This CDR3 contains 15 residues. Germline assignment: CDR1 SGHAT and CDR2 FQDESV (reference sequence). The DNA for the CDR3 is TGTGCCAGCAGCTTCGACTTATACCGGTACAATGAGCAGTTCTTC. Its translation is CASSFDLYRYNEQFF.

This clonotype was detected ten times or more. The rearrangement uses TRBV3-1 and TRBJ1-5, with D uncertain. V dropped 6 bases and J dropped 0 bases, with 12 bases sitting between them. CDR1 and CDR2 from the germline V gene are LGHDT and YNNKEL (reference sequence). This CDR3 comprises 15 residues. The CDR3 bases are TGTGCCAGCAGTCAGGCTAGCAATAGCAATCAGCCCCAGCATTTT. It yields the protein CASSQASNSNQPQHF.

This clonotype appeared a few times. CDR3 region: CASSLGSLRNSPLHF. In DNA form, the CDR3 reads TGTGCCAGCAGTCTGGGTAGTTTGAGGAATTCACCCCTCCACTTT. This chain links TRBV14 with TRBJ1-6; D uncertain. V lost 6 bases to trimming and J lost 7 bases, with 16 bases between them. This CDR3 is 15 amino acids long. CDR1 and CDR2 from the germline V gene are SGHDN and FVKESK.

This clonotype turned up a few times. The V call is TRBV10-3, the J call TRBJ2-7, with a weak D call TRBD2 (5 bases). V was clipped by 7 bases and J by 7 bases, with 17 bases between them. CDR1 is ENHRY, CDR2 SYGVKD, per germline. The CDR3 runs to 13 residues. The CDR3 region is CAIKGQGPGEQYF. The CDR3 DNA is TGTGCCATCAAAGGCCAAGGGCCGGGGGAGCAGTACTTC.

The V and J genes are TRBV6-2 or TRBV6-3 and TRBJ2-3, with D perhaps assigned TRBD1 or TRBD2 (5 bases each). Trimming took 5 bases from V and 6 from J, leaving 15 bases between them. The CDR3 runs to 14 residues. Germline lookup yields CDR1 MNHEY and CDR2 SVGEGT. CDR3 in DNA: TGTGCCAGCAGTAACCGGGACGGAGTGGATACGCAGTATTTT. Translation: CASSNRDGVDTQYF.

This sequence joins TRBV9 and TRBJ2-7; possibly TRBD2 for D (5 bases). The V and J ends lost 3 bases and 3 bases respectively, with 10 bases between them. Germline CDR1 is SGDLS and CDR2 is YYNGEE. The CDR3 length is 13 residues. CDR3 in amino acids: CASSAGRGYEQYF. The CDR3 region has the DNA TGTGCCAGCAGCGCAGGACGGGGCTACGAGCAGTACTTC.

This clonotype was recorded a few times. This chain connects TRBV10-3 to TRBJ1-2, with 8 bases aligning to TRBD1. The CDR3 is 14 residues long. V shed 4 bases, J shed 8 bases, and the junction held 9 bases outside the gene matches. Germline-derived CDR1 and CDR2 are ENHRY and SYGVKD. The CDR3 reads CAISVGQGSTGYTF. The CDR3 nucleotides read TGTGCCATCAGTGTTGGACAGGGATCGACAGGCTACACCTTC.

This clonotype appeared a few times. V usage is TRBV27 and J usage is TRBJ2-3; 9 bases are a match to TRBD2. The trim removed 6 bases at V and 4 bases at J, leaving 8 bases unmatched. The length of the CDR3 is 15 residues. Germline-derived CDR1 and CDR2 are MNHEY and SMNVEV (reference sequence). CDR3 coding DNA: TGTGCCAGCAGACTTAGCGGGGGATTCGCAGATACGCAGTATTTT. Its translation is CASRLSGGFADTQYF.

The table lists this clonotype with many counts. V is TRBV7-2 and J is TRBJ2-3; 10 bases are a match to TRBD1. This CDR3 has 14 residues. Germline CDR1 and CDR2: SGHTA and FQGNSA. Unmatched junction bases numbered 7, after V lost 8 bases and J lost 5 bases. CDR3 loop: CASAGTGVRDTQYF. The CDR3 nucleotides read TGTGCCAGCGCCGGGACAGGGGTTCGAGATACGCAGTATTTT.

This clonotype was observed a few times. The rearrangement joins TRBV11-2 to TRBJ2-3; 10 bases match TRBD2. The CDR3 contains 17 residues. Germline CDR1 reads SGHAT; CDR2 reads FQNNGV. V was pared by 7 bases and J by 4 bases, with 14 bases of the junction left unmatched. The CDR3: CASNIRQRTSGPDTQYF. In DNA, the CDR3 is TGTGCCAGCAACATCCGCCAGAGGACTAGCGGCCCAGATACGCAGTATTTT.

The chain recombines TRBV18 with TRBJ2-5, with TRBD2 matching 8 bases. With V trimmed by 3 bases and J by 1 base, 4 bases remained unmatched. The CDR3 has 15 amino acids. The V gene's germline CDR1 is KGHSH and CDR2 LQKENI. Here the CDR3 DNA reads TGTGCCAGCTCACCCCTGACTAGCGCCCAAGAGACCCAGTACTTC. Its translation is CASSPLTSAQETQYF.

J is TRBJ1-5 and V is TRBV27, with D hard to call. Germline-derived CDR1 and CDR2 are MNHEY and SMNVEV (reference sequence). The CDR3 is 15 residues long. Trimming took 4 bases from V and 3 from J, leaving 13 bases between them. DNA of the CDR3: TGTGCCAGCAGTTGTGTAGGGTACCTCAATCAGCCCCAGCATTTT. Protein product: CASSCVGYLNQPQHF.

The DNA for the CDR3 is TGCAGTGCTCCAAGAACAGGGGTCTCCTACAATGAGCAGTTCTTC. This encodes CSAPRTGVSYNEQFF. The chain uses TRBV20-1 and TRBJ2-1, with TRBD1 matching 7 bases. Trimming took 5 bases from V and 0 from J; bases not matched to a gene: 7. Germline CDR1 reads DFQATT; CDR2 reads SNEGSKA (reference sequence). The CDR3 spans 15 residues.